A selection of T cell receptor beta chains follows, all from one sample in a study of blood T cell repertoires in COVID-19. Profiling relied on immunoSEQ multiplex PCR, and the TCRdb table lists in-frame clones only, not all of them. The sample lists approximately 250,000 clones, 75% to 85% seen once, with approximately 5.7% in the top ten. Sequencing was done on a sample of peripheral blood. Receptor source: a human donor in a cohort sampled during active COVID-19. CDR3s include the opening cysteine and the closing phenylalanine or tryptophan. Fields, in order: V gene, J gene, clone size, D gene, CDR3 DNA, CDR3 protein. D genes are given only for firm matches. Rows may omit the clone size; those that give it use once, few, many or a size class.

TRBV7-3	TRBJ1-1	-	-	TGTGCCAGCAGACCCATGATGAGGGACACCCCCGGGATGAACACTGAAGCTTTCTTT	CASRPMMRDTPGMNTEAFF
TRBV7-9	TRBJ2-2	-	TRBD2	TGTGCCAGCAGTCCAAAGGGAGGGGAAGGCACCGGGGAGCTGTTTTTT	CASSPKGGEGTGELFF
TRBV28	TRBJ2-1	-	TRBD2	TGTGCCAGCAGCCTAAGGCCGGGAGGCAATAATGAGCAGTTCTTC	CASSLRPGGNNEQFF
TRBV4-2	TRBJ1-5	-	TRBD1	TGTGCCAGCAGCCAAGGGGACAGGGCAAGCAATCAGCCCCAGCATTTT	CASSQGDRASNQPQHF
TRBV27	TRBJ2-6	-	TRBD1	TGTGCCAGCAGTCCTGGGACAGGGATAATATCTGGGGCCAACGTCCTGACTTTC	CASSPGTGIISGANVLTF
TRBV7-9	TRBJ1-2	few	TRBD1	TGTGCCAGCAGCAACAACGTACGTGGGGACAGCAATAACTATGGCTACACCTTC	CASSNNVRGDSNNYGYTF
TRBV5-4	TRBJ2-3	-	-	TGTGCCAGCAGCTTCAAGCAGGGGAGCACAGATACGCAGTATTTT	CASSFKQGSTDTQYF
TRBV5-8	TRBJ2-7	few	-	TGTGCCAGCAGCTTGTGGGCGGGTGACTACGAGCAGTACTTC	CASSLWAGDYEQYF
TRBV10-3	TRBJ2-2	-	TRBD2	TGTGCCATCAGCGGAGGGACTAGCGTCATGAACACCGGGGAGCTGTTTTTT	CAISGGTSVMNTGELFF
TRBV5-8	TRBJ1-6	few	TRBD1	TGTGCCAGCAGCTTCGGGGACAGTGCCTATTCACCCCTCCACTTT	CASSFGDSAYSPLHF
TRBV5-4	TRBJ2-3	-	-	TGTGCCAGCAGCGGCGGGGGCCAGGCAGATACGCAGTATTTT	CASSGGGQADTQYF
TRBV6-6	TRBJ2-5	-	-	TGTGCCAGCAGTGACCCCCCGACTAAAGAGACCCAGTACTTC	CASSDPPTKETQYF
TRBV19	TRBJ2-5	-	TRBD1	TGTGCCAGTAGTGCTGACAGGGGAAATATAAAGACCCAGTACTTC	CASSADRGNIKTQYF
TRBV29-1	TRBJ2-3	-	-	TGCAGCGTTGAGGCCCTAGGTTCTAGCACAGATACGCAGTATTTT	CSVEALGSSTDTQYF